These 25 T cell receptor beta chains were sequenced from one sample in a study of blood T cell repertoires in COVID-19 (dated by TCRdb to 2020 to 2022). The library was built by means of the immunoSEQ multiplex PCR assay. TCRdb re-hosts the immuneACCESS table, in-frame sequences only. Its copies lack some clones; in the studies checked, an unresolved V gene accounts for under half of them, and the cause for the rest is not known. This sample holds about 210,000 clones; approximately 78% were observed only once. The ten largest clones add up to approximately 5.2% of the sample. Sample: peripheral blood. These receptors all come from a woman in her seventies with COVID-19, enrolled during active disease.

The CDR3 region has the DNA TGTGCCATCAGCGGGAACACTGAAGCTTTCTTT. It yields the protein CAISGNTEAFF. The chain links TRBV10-3 to TRBJ1-1; D not certain. The CDR3 loop spans 11 amino acids. The V end was cut by 6 bases, the J end by 1 base, with 3 bases between. CDR1 is ENHRY, CDR2 SYGVKD, per germline.

In this sample, this clone turned up once. The junction and the germline gene differ at one end; a read error may be behind it. V gene TRBV18 combines with J gene TRBJ2-7; D is unclear. The V gene's germline CDR1 is KGHSH and CDR2 LQKENI. The CDR3 has 12 residues. CDR3 DNA: TGTGCCAGCTCACCCGGAGAAGGAGTAATGGACTTC. It yields the protein CASSPGEGVMDF.

The rearrangement links TRBV6-5 to TRBJ2-7, with TRBD1 as a possible D gene (5 bases). The germline V gene has CDR1 MNHEY and CDR2 SVGAGI. The CDR3 is made up of 14 amino acids. V dropped 0 bases and J dropped 6 bases, with 12 bases sitting between them. The DNA of the CDR3 is TGTGCCAGCAGTTACTCACGGGCAGGGTTCGAGCAGTACTTC. Translating it yields CASSYSRAGFEQYF.

The chain joins TRBV14 to TRBJ2-1, with D perhaps TRBD1 (5 bases). Trimming cost V 0 bases and J 6 bases, with 9 bases left between them. Germline assignment: CDR1 SGHDN and CDR2 FVKESK. CDR3 length: 14 amino acids. CDR3 loop: CASSQDRASNEQFF. CDR3 bases: TGTGCCAGCAGCCAAGACAGGGCGTCCAATGAGCAGTTCTTC.

V usage is TRBV3-1 (or the pseudogene TRBV3-2) and J usage is TRBJ1-3, with 8 bases fitting TRBD1. Germline loops: CDR1 LGHDT, CDR2 YNNKEL (reference sequence). The CDR3 consists of 15 residues. J lost 7 bases, V lost 1 base, and 6 bases had no gene match. The CDR3 here is CASSQGITGGNTIYF. The CDR3 bases are TGTGCCAGCAGCCAAGGGATCACAGGGGGGAACACCATATATTTT.

The chain carries TRBV5-6 and TRBJ2-1; TRBD2 matches at 10 bases. CDR3 length: 16 amino acids. Germline V gene sequence: CDR1 SGHDT, CDR2 YYEEEE. V shed 2 bases, J shed 5 bases, and the junction held 7 bases outside the gene matches. The CDR3 loop reads CASSFIRTSGHNEQFF. CDR3 nucleotide sequence: TGTGCCAGCAGCTTTATTCGGACTAGCGGTCACAATGAGCAGTTCTTC.

The chain recombines TRBV5-1 with TRBJ1-4; D not certain. Germline V lookup: CDR1 SGHRS, CDR2 YFSETQ. The CDR3 consists of 14 residues. Trimming removed 2 bases at V and 9 bases at J, with 14 bases between. CDR3 sequence (DNA): TGCGCCAGCAGCTTAGAAATGGGCTCCAAAAAACTGTTTTTT. Protein sequence: CASSLEMGSKKLFF.

This clone was detected only once. The rearrangement links TRBV5-6 to TRBJ1-1, with TRBD1 matching over 8 bases. The V gene's germline CDR1 is SGHDT and CDR2 YYEEEE. The CDR3 has 13 amino acids. Germline trimming cut 4 bases from V and 4 bases from J; bases unmatched to any gene: 3. The CDR3 protein is CASSRTGGTEAFF. For the CDR3, the DNA is TGTGCCAGCAGCAGAACAGGGGGCACTGAAGCTTTCTTT.

The genes are TRBV3-1 (or the pseudogene TRBV3-2) and TRBJ1-1, with D possibly matching TRBD1 (6 bases). Trimming pared 4 bases from V and 5 bases from J, leaving 17 bases between. Per germline, CDR1 LGHDT and CDR2 YNNKEL (reference sequence). CDR3 size: 15 residues. Here the CDR3 DNA reads TGTGCCAGCAGCCTAACCGGGAGGGGGTCTACTGAAGCTTTCTTT. It specifies CASSLTGRGSTEAFF.

CDR3 sequence: CASSLVPSPPYNEQFF. The CDR3, as DNA: TGTGCCAGCAGCTTAGTCCCGAGCCCCCCCTACAATGAGCAGTTCTTC. This chain joins TRBV5-4 and TRBJ2-1; no firm D call. The germline gives CDR1 SGHNT, CDR2 YYREEE (reference sequence). CDR3 length: 16 amino acids. The ends were cut back, 2 bases at V and 2 bases at J, with 14 bases in the middle.

This rearrangement joins TRBV5-4 to TRBJ1-1; a weak D match, TRBD1 (5 bases). V was pared by 4 bases and J by 1 base, with 11 bases between. Per the germline V gene, CDR1 is SGHNT and CDR2 is YYREEE (reference sequence). This CDR3 comprises 14 residues. In DNA form, the CDR3 reads TGTGCCAGCAGCCGGGGGGACCCGAACACTGAAGCTTTCTTT. This gives the protein CASSRGDPNTEAFF.

Only a few counts were recorded for this clone. This chain joins TRBV18 and TRBJ1-3; D call uncertain. Germline CDR1 is KGHSH and CDR2 is LQKENI. The CDR3 consists of 16 residues. V was cut by 4 bases and J by 2 bases, with 15 bases left in between. The CDR3 DNA is TGTGCCAGCTCACAAAACAGCCAACCTCCTGGAAACACCATATATTTT. Encoded protein: CASSQNSQPPGNTIYF.

The chain combines TRBV14 with TRBJ2-1; 8 nucleotides agree with TRBD2. J gave up 4 bases and V 4 bases, and 9 bases lay outside the gene matches. The CDR3 sequence is 16 residues long. Germline values: CDR1 SGHDN, CDR2 FVKESK. CDR3 protein: CASSPPGLAGYNEQFF. CDR3 nucleotides: TGTGCCAGCAGCCCTCCCGGACTAGCCGGTTACAATGAGCAGTTCTTC. The whole variable domain, remainder taken from reference TRBV14 and TRBJ2-1, is EAGVTQFPSHSVIEKGQTVTLRCDPISGHDNLYWYRRVMGKEIKFLLHFVKESKQDESGMPNNRFLAERTGGTYSTLKVQPAELEDSGVYFCASSPPGLAGYNEQFFGPGTRLTVL.

The gene calls are TRBV30 and TRBJ1-1, with 7 bases matching TRBD1. With 2 bases clipped from V and 4 bases from J, the junction kept 13 bases outside the gene matches. This CDR3 spans 16 amino acids. Looked up from germline, CDR1 is GTSNPN and CDR2 is SVGIG (reference sequence). In nucleotides, the CDR3 is TGTGCCTGGAGTAAAACTATGACAGGGATTTTCACTGAAGCTTTCTTT. This gives the protein CAWSKTMTGIFTEAFF.

This rearrangement joins TRBV7-9 to TRBJ2-1, with TRBD2 identical over 11 bases. The CDR3 is 17 amino acids. Germline values: CDR1 SEHNR, CDR2 FQNEAQ (reference sequence). V shed 4 bases, J shed 4 bases, and the junction held 9 bases outside the gene matches. The CDR3 sequence: CASSSPLGLAAYNEQFF. DNA for the CDR3: TGTGCCAGCAGCTCCCCGCTGGGACTAGCGGCATACAATGAGCAGTTCTTC.

This clone has a single count. The chain carries TRBV27 and TRBJ2-1; 11 positions match TRBD2. CDR3 length: 15 residues. In germline, CDR1 is MNHEY, CDR2 SMNVEV (reference sequence). Trimming took 2 bases from V and 12 from J; bases not matched to a gene: 9. The CDR3: CASSLVAGGPITQFF. As DNA, the CDR3 is TGTGCCAGCAGTTTAGTAGCGGGAGGGCCAATAACGCAGTTCTTC.

This rearrangement joins TRBV24-1 to TRBJ2-7, with D possibly TRBD1 on 5 matching bases. CDR3 length equals 14 residues. Trimming removed 3 bases at V and 7 bases at J, with 15 bases between. The germline V gene encodes CDR1 KGHDR and CDR2 SFDVKD. CDR3 bases: TGTGCCACCAGTGATCAGGGCTCGGGTCGGGAGCAGTACTTC. This sequence encodes CATSDQGSGREQYF.

The genes are TRBV6-2 or TRBV6-3 and TRBJ2-7, with D possibly matching TRBD1 (6 bases). The germline V and J ends were trimmed by 6 bases and 2 bases, with 17 bases remaining between them. Germline CDR1 MNHEY, CDR2 SVGEGT. The CDR3 spans 15 residues. The CDR3, as DNA: TGTGCCAGCAGCCCGGACAGTTCCTGGACCTACGAGCAGTACTTC. Translation gives CASSPDSSWTYEQYF.

The V gene is TRBV19, the J gene TRBJ1-6; perhaps TRBD1 as D (6 bases). Germline lookup yields CDR1 LNHDA and CDR2 SQIVND (reference sequence). The V end lost 6 bases, the J end lost 8 bases, and 11 bases lay between the germline ends. The CDR3 loop spans 13 amino acids. CDR3 DNA sequence: TGTGCCAGTAGAGGACAGAGTCATTCACCCCTCCACTTT. As protein: CASRGQSHSPLHF.

This sequence joins TRBV6-5 and TRBJ2-1, with a tentative D call TRBD2 (5 bases). Germline V CDR1 and CDR2: MNHEY, SVGAGI. With 0 bases removed from V and 5 bases from J, the gap between germline ends came to 14 bases. The CDR3 length is 16 residues. The CDR3 DNA reads as TGTGCCAGCAGTTACTCATCCGGGAAGGGTAACAATGAGCAGTTCTTC. Its translation is CASSYSSGKGNNEQFF.

This clone occurred a few times. This sample also contains other DNA sequences that code for the same CDR3. J is TRBJ1-2 and V is TRBV28; D possibly corresponds to TRBD1 (5 bases). The CDR3 loop spans 12 amino acids. With 4 bases removed from V and 5 bases from J, the gap between germline ends came to 8 bases. In germline, CDR1 is MDHEN, CDR2 SYDVKM. The CDR3 region is CASSSGTYGYTF. DNA of the CDR3: TGTGCCAGCAGTTCTGGGACTTATGGCTACACCTTC.

This chain links TRBV28 with TRBJ1-2, with D possibly being TRBD1 (5 bases). V was pared by 2 bases and J by 3 bases, with 10 bases between. The CDR3 runs to 14 residues. Germline V gene sequence: CDR1 MDHEN, CDR2 SYDVKM. CDR3 loop: CASSLVAGYYGYTF. In DNA form, the CDR3 reads TGTGCCAGCAGTTTAGTGGCAGGGTACTATGGCTACACCTTC.

V and J are TRBV28 and TRBJ2-3, with D tentatively TRBD2 (6 bases). Trimming shortened V by 5 bases and J by 5 bases, and 17 bases separated the two germline ends. This CDR3 spans 15 amino acids. CDR1 and CDR2 from the germline V gene are MDHEN and SYDVKM. DNA for the CDR3: TGTGCCAGCAGTCCCCGGGGGACCGGAATAGATACGCAGTATTTT. Amino acids: CASSPRGTGIDTQYF.

V usage is TRBV25-1 and J usage is TRBJ2-1; D not resolved. V was pared by 6 bases and J by 5 bases, with 5 bases between. The CDR3 loop spans 11 amino acids. Germline loops: CDR1 MGHDK, CDR2 SYGVNS. DNA of the CDR3: TGTGCCAGCAGCAGCGACAATGAGCAGTTCTTC. Its translation: CASSSDNEQFF.

The chain recombines TRBV27 with TRBJ2-1, with 11 bases identical to TRBD2. Germline assignment: CDR1 MNHEY and CDR2 SMNVEV (reference sequence). V gave up 7 bases and J gave up 8 bases; unmatched junction bases: 13. The CDR3 contains 16 residues. Here the CDR3 reads CASKGLAGALVDEQFF. The CDR3 DNA reads TGTGCCAGCAAAGGACTAGCGGGCGCCCTGGTCGATGAGCAGTTCTTC.